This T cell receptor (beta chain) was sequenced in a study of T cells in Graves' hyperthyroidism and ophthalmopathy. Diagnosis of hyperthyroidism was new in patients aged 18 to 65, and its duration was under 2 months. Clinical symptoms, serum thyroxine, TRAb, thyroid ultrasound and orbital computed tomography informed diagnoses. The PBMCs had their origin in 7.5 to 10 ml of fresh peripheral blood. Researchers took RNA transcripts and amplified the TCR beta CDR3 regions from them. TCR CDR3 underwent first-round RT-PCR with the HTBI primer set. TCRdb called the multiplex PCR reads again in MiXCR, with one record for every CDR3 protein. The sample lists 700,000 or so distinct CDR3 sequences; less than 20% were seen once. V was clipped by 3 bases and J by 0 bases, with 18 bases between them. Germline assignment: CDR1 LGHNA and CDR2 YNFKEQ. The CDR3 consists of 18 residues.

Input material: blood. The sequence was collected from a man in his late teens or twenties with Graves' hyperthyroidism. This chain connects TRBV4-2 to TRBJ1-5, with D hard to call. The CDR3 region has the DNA TGTGCCAGCAGCCACACGGGCCAGAGATCAAATAGCAATCAGCCCCAGCATTTT. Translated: CASSHTGQRSNSNQPQHF.